This T cell receptor beta chain was captured in a study of response to subunit inactivated influenza vaccine. Looked up from germline, CDR1 is SGDLS and CDR2 is YYNGEE. Trimming left V 3 bases short and J 8 bases short, with 3 bases between. CDR3 length: 10 residues. Study-level findings and limits: Each seasonal influenza vaccination recruits few new T cells, the authors suggested.

Comments on this clonotype: As yet, its antigen is unknown.

TCRdb reprocessed the RT-PCR reads via MiXCR and lists one record per CDR3 protein. The sample has about half a million distinct CDR3 sequences, less than 30% seen once; the top ten hold less than 2.5%. The TCR comes from a man in his forties or fifties who received an inactivated influenza vaccine. The material was CD4+ T cells sorted from PBMCs, obtained more than 4 days after vaccination. The rearrangement joins TRBV9 to TRBJ2-1; D is unresolved. Here the CDR3 DNA reads TGTGCCAGCAGCGCCTATGAGCAGTTCTTC. Protein: CASSAYEQFF.